What follows are 10 T cell receptor beta chains derived from one specimen sequenced in a study of T cell changes during pregnancy in multiple sclerosis. Data came from immunoSEQ multiplex PCR; TCRdb stores just in-frame clones and leaves some out. The sample consists of around 47,000 clones, around 96% of them appearing once. Material: peripheral blood, obtained in the second trimester of pregnancy. The source of these receptors is a female donor with multiple sclerosis, enrolled in a pregnancy study.

This rearrangement joins TRBV11-1 to TRBJ2-7; 10 nucleotides line up with TRBD2. Germline loops: CDR1 SGHAT, CDR2 FQDESV (reference sequence). The CDR3 covers 17 residues. Trimming took 4 bases from V and 0 from J; bases not matched to a gene: 9. The chain's CDR3 is CASSYTGTSARSYEQYF. The CDR3 region has the DNA TGTGCCAGCAGCTATACAGGGACTAGCGCTCGCTCCTACGAGCAGTACTTC.

The chain is built from TRBV9 and TRBJ2-5, with D possibly being TRBD1 (5 bases). This CDR3 has 14 residues. The V gene's germline CDR1 is SGDLS and CDR2 YYNGEE. Trimming removed 1 base from V and 5 bases from J, with 12 bases in between. CDR3 region: CASSVRGLWETQYF. In nucleotides, the CDR3 is TGTGCCAGCAGCGTAAGGGGTTTGTGGGAGACCCAGTACTTC. The full variable domain, its missing parts supplied by reference TRBV9 and TRBJ2-5, is DSGVTQTPKHLITATGQRVTLRCSPRSGDLSVYWYQQSLDQGLQFLIQYYNGEERAKGNILERFSAQQFPDLHSELNLSSLELGDSALYFCASSVRGLWETQYFGPGTRLLVL.

The chain employs TRBV6-1 and TRBJ1-2; TRBD1 matches 9 bases. This CDR3 is built from 14 residues. The germline V gene has CDR1 MNHNS and CDR2 SASEGT. Trimming cost V 5 bases and J 8 bases; bases outside gene matches: 9. The CDR3 protein is CASSPPDRGGGYTF. CDR3 coding DNA: TGTGCCAGCAGTCCGCCGGACAGGGGCGGCGGCTACACCTTC.

This chain connects TRBV5-1 to TRBJ2-3; weak D call: TRBD2 (5 bases). The germline V gene encodes CDR1 SGHRS and CDR2 YFSETQ. The CDR3 contains 14 residues. The V and J ends lost 0 bases and 1 base respectively, with 6 bases between them. Written as DNA, the CDR3 is TGCGCCAGCAGCTTGGCGCGGGGCACAGATACGCAGTATTTT. It is translated as CASSLARGTDTQYF.

J is TRBJ2-1 and V is TRBV4-2; 9 bases match TRBD2. Losses at the gene ends were 3 bases for V and 0 bases for J; bases not matched to a gene: 6. The CDR3 loop spans 17 amino acids. Germline CDR1 and CDR2: LGHNA and YNFKEQ. The CDR3 protein is CASSQGLALSSYNEQFF. The CDR3 region has the DNA TGTGCCAGCAGCCAGGGACTAGCCCTGAGCTCCTACAATGAGCAGTTCTTC.

With regard to this clone: In the same sample, other DNA sequences code for this CDR3. The chain is built from TRBV7-9 and TRBJ2-1; 11 bases map to TRBD2. With V trimmed by 4 bases and J by 6 bases, 11 bases remained unmatched. The CDR3 has 17 residues. Per the germline V gene, CDR1 is SEHNR and CDR2 is FQNEAQ (reference sequence). The CDR3 DNA follows: TGTGCCAGCAGCTCTCCGGCCGGACTAGCGGGCACCAATGAGCAGTTCTTC. This sequence encodes CASSSPAGLAGTNEQFF.

J is TRBJ2-1 and V is TRBV5-1; the match to TRBD1 covers 10 bases. The ends lost 3 bases at V and 8 bases at J; junction bases unmatched: 11. The germline V gene has CDR1 SGHRS and CDR2 YFSETQ. The CDR3 extends over 16 amino acids. The CDR3 nucleotides read TGCGCCAGCAGCTGGTCCGGGACAGGGGCAGTGGATGAGCAGTTCTTC. Its translation is CASSWSGTGAVDEQFF.

This clone is medium-sized. The chain couples TRBV7-3 to TRBJ1-6, with a weak D call TRBD1 (6 bases). Germline V gives CDR1 SGHTA, CDR2 FQGTGA. With 2 bases removed from V and 9 bases from J, the gap between germline ends came to 14 bases. This CDR3 is built from 15 residues. CDR3 protein: CASSLFSGVASPLHF. The CDR3 bases are TGTGCCAGCAGCTTATTTTCAGGGGTAGCTTCACCCCTCCACTTT.

The CDR3 sequence is CASSFSLYEQYF. DNA of the CDR3: TGTGCCAGCAGCTTTTCGTTGTACGAGCAGTACTTC. V gene TRBV11-2 combines with J gene TRBJ2-7; no firm D call. The CDR3 totals 12 residues. V lost 3 bases, J lost 4 bases, and 7 bases lay in between. CDR1 and CDR2 from the germline V gene are SGHAT and FQNNGV.

The chain carries TRBV12-5 and TRBJ2-4; 7 positions match TRBD1. Germline values: CDR1 LGHNT, CDR2 FRNRAP. There are 17 residues in the CDR3. V shed 7 bases, J shed 0 bases, and the junction held 12 bases outside the gene matches. CDR3 sequence (DNA): TGTGCTAGTGCACCTGAAAGTCGGGACAGAGCCAAAAACATTCAGTACTTC. Its translation: CASAPESRDRAKNIQYF.